Following are 8 T cell receptor beta chains from one sample sequenced in a study of post-analysis software for immune sequencing data. The antigens of these receptors remain unknown. cDNA libraries of TCR beta carried unique molecular identifiers. MiXCR was run by TCRdb on the PCR reads, yielding one entry per CDR3 protein. The sample has a few hundred thousand distinct CDR3 sequences; about a third are singletons. Findings and caveats of the study: Five or six TRBV segments were significantly more frequent in patients than in controls. TRBV5-6, TRBV5-1 and TRBV20-1 were among these segments.

The sample consisted of blood. The receptor source for this set is a girl between 5 and 17 years old with multiple sclerosis.

This sequence joins TRBV7-2 and TRBJ2-7; D is undetermined. The CDR3 has 15 amino acids. The V end was cut by 0 bases, the J end by 3 bases, with 12 bases between. Per the germline V gene, CDR1 is SGHTA and CDR2 is FQGNSA. In nucleotides, the CDR3 is TGTGCCAGCAGCTTAGCTATCGGGCCCAGCTACGAGCAGTACTTC. The encoded protein is CASSLAIGPSYEQYF. Drawing the rest from reference TRBV7-2 and TRBJ2-7, the complete variable domain is GAGVSQSPSNKVTEKGKDVELRCDPISGHTALYWYRQSLGQGLEFLIYFQGNSAPDKSGLPSDRFSAERTGGSVSTLTIQRTQQEDSAVYLCASSLAIGPSYEQYFGPGTRLTVT.

The chain uses TRBV5-5 and TRBJ2-1; D remains unclear. Trimming took off 1 base at V and 2 bases at J, with 10 bases between the two ends. Germline assignment: CDR1 SGHKS and CDR2 YYEKEE (reference sequence). The CDR3 has 15 amino acids. This CDR3 reads CASSLIEVTYNEQFF. The CDR3 DNA sequence: TGTGCCAGCAGCTTGATAGAGGTAACCTACAATGAGCAGTTCTTC.

This chain connects TRBV6-4 to TRBJ1-2, with D possibly being TRBD1 (6 bases). V was clipped by 4 bases and J by 4 bases, with 13 bases between them. Per the germline V gene, CDR1 is MRHNA and CDR2 is SNTAGT. CDR3 length: 14 residues. The chain's CDR3 is CASSVHGQSYGYTF. CDR3 in DNA: TGTGCCAGCAGTGTCCACGGACAGAGCTATGGCTACACCTTC.

V usage is TRBV4-2 and J usage is TRBJ2-1; D not certain. The CDR3 has 17 residues. Trimming removed 0 bases at V and 2 bases at J, with 14 bases between. The germline V gene encodes CDR1 LGHNA and CDR2 YNFKEQ. The CDR3 is CASSQDLRVATYNEQFF. DNA for the CDR3: TGTGCCAGCAGCCAAGATCTAAGGGTTGCCACCTACAATGAGCAGTTCTTC.

This chain links TRBV11-2 with TRBJ2-3, with D possibly TRBD2 on 5 matching bases. Looked up from germline, CDR1 is SGHAT and CDR2 is FQNNGV. The CDR3 contains 16 residues. Trimming took off 4 bases at V and 1 base at J, with 15 bases between the two ends. The CDR3 nucleotides are TGTGCCAGCAGCTCCGTGAGAGGAGCGGGCACAGATACGCAGTATTTT. Protein product: CASSSVRGAGTDTQYF.

The CDR3 here is CSVDPPGLQETQYF. The CDR3, as DNA: TGCAGCGTCGATCCCCCGGGACTCCAAGAGACCCAGTACTTC. V is TRBV29-1 and J is TRBJ2-5; D perhaps matches TRBD2 (6 bases). This CDR3 comprises 14 residues. CDR1 is SQVTM, CDR2 ANQGSEA, per germline. V lost 6 bases to trimming and J lost 1 base, with 15 bases between them.

The chain has TRBV4-1 and TRBJ1-2; D is unclear. Between the trimmed V and J ends, which lost 0 bases and 2 bases, there was a span of 10 bases. The V gene's germline CDR1 is MGHRA and CDR2 YSYEKL. The CDR3 length is 15 residues. CDR3 sequence reads: CASSQERGGNYGYTF. The CDR3 coding sequence is TGCGCCAGCAGCCAAGAACGCGGTGGAAACTATGGCTACACCTTC.

This rearrangement joins TRBV9 to TRBJ2-3, with D hard to call. This CDR3 has 17 amino acids. Trimming took off 0 bases at V and 1 base at J, with 15 bases between the two ends. Germline assignment: CDR1 SGDLS and CDR2 YYNGEE. CDR3 DNA sequence: TGTGCCAGCAGCGTAGGTAGGACCGCGCAGCGCACAGATACGCAGTATTTT. Protein: CASSVGRTAQRTDTQYF.